Reported below is one T cell receptor (beta chain). Reverse transcription of extracted RNA yielded cDNA, which provided the sequencing template. The protocol was immunoSEQ multiplex PCR, while the TCRdb copy is restricted to in-frame clones and leaves out a portion. The table has about 190,000 clones, 64% seen once. V lost 1 base to trimming and J lost 5 bases; unmatched junction nucleotides: 6. The CDR3 extends over 16 amino acids. The germline CDR1 and CDR2 sequences are ENHRY and SYGVKD. The entry originates in a study of CD8+ T cells in alopecia areata. Regarding treatment: oral pan-JAK inhibitor, 5-10 mg twice daily.

The rearrangement joins TRBV10-3 to TRBJ1-5; 9 nucleotides align to TRBD1. This clonotype was obtained from a human donor with alopecia areata. The sequencing used CD4+ T cells sorted from blood, collected at week 4, from a patient treated with tofacitinib. The CDR3 spells CAISELGQGRHQPQHF. CDR3 bases: TGTGCCATCAGTGAGTTAGGACAGGGGCGACATCAGCCCCAGCATTTT.